The 22 T cell receptor beta chains listed next were all sequenced from one sample in a study of cytomegalovirus exposure and HLA in healthy donors. PCR used 60 Vbeta primers and 13 Jbeta primers. Sequencing used immunoSEQ multiplex PCR; TCRdb keeps in-frame clones, though not all of them. Here the sample spans more than 130,000 clones, more than 70% being singletons. Source material: PBMCs. These receptor sequences come from a woman aged 45-65 years in good health and CMV-seronegative.

This chain connects TRBV28 to TRBJ2-5; 7 nucleotides line up with TRBD2. CDR1 is MDHEN and CDR2 is SYDVKM in the germline V gene. The CDR3 length is 14 residues. J was trimmed by 2 bases and V by 6 bases; bases with no gene match: 6. This CDR3 reads CASSRAGVQETQYF. As DNA, the CDR3 is TGTGCCAGCAGCCGGGCGGGGGTACAAGAGACCCAGTACTTC.

The J gene is TRBJ2-5, the V gene TRBV7-8; a weak D match, TRBD2 (5 bases). The CDR3 spans 15 residues. Trimming took off 1 base at V and 3 bases at J, with 12 bases between the two ends. Germline V gene data show CDR1 as SGHVS and CDR2 as FQNEAQ. Here the CDR3 reads CASSLGLGLKETQYF. DNA of the CDR3: TGTGCCAGCAGCTTAGGGTTAGGACTCAAAGAGACCCAGTACTTC. Looking up the rest from reference TRBV7-8 and TRBJ2-5 gives the full variable domain: GAGVSQSPRYKVAKRGQDVALRCDPISGHVSLFWYQQALGQGPEFLTYFQNEAQLDKSGLPSDRFFAERPEGSVSTLKIQRTQQEDSAVYLCASSLGLGLKETQYFGPGTRLLVL.

The rearrangement joins TRBV5-1 to TRBJ2-1; 13 bases are a match to TRBD2. Germline V gives CDR1 SGHRS, CDR2 YFSETQ. The CDR3 length is 17 residues. J lost 3 bases, V lost 4 bases, and 7 bases had no gene match. The CDR3 DNA is TGCGCCAGCAGCCTGGGACTAGCGGGGTCTCACTACAATGAGCAGTTCTTC. Protein: CASSLGLAGSHYNEQFF.

The J gene is TRBJ2-3, the V gene TRBV9; TRBD2 is a possible D gene (5 bases). The CDR3 is 13 amino acids. Germline CDR1 is SGDLS and CDR2 is YYNGEE. Trimming cost V 2 bases and J 13 bases, with 17 bases left between them. The CDR3, as DNA: TGTGCCAGCAGCGTCCAACCTCGGGGAGAAAAGTATTTT. This sequence encodes CASSVQPRGEKYF.

Details on this clone: A junction boundary mismatches the germline segment, possibly from a read error. The J gene is TRBJ1-1, the V gene TRBV7-9; tentatively, D is TRBD1 (5 bases). CDR1 and CDR2 from the germline V gene are SEHNR and FQNEAQ (reference sequence). This CDR3 spans 15 amino acids. CDR3 in amino acids: CSSSLLQGRNTEAFF. The CDR3 DNA reads as TGTTCCAGCAGCTTATTGCAGGGAAGGAATACTGAAGCTTTCTTT.

The gene calls are TRBV4-3 and TRBJ2-3; D is unresolved. The CDR3 is 14 residues long. Per the germline V gene, CDR1 is LGHNA and CDR2 is YSLEER. Trimming cost V 1 base and J 2 bases, with 7 bases left between them. The CDR3 DNA reads as TGCGCCAGCAGCCAAGTGACAATCACAGATACGCAGTATTTT. It is translated as CASSQVTITDTQYF.

The rearrangement uses TRBV20-1 and TRBJ1-1; D is ambiguous. CDR3 length equals 11 residues. Trimming took off 8 bases at V and 1 base at J, with 8 bases between the two ends. Germline CDR1 is DFQATT and CDR2 is SNEGSKA (reference sequence). CDR3 nucleotide sequence: TGCAGTCCCCGTAAGAACACTGAAGCTTTCTTT. Translation gives CSPRKNTEAFF.

The chain joins TRBV19 to TRBJ1-5; 9 nucleotides align to TRBD1. Per the germline V gene, CDR1 is LNHDA and CDR2 is SQIVND (reference sequence). After removal of 9 bases from V and 7 bases from J, the junction contained 10 bases not matched to a gene. CDR3 length equals 14 residues. The CDR3, as DNA: TGTGCCAGCGACGAACAGGGGGCATGGCAGCCCCAGCATTTT. The encoded protein is CASDEQGAWQPQHF.

The J gene is TRBJ1-5, the V gene TRBV19; no reliable D call. Looked up from germline, CDR1 is LNHDA and CDR2 is SQIVND (reference sequence). The V gene lost 7 bases and the J gene lost 3 bases, with 13 bases spanning the gap. The CDR3 extends over 14 amino acids. As DNA, the CDR3 is TGTGCCAGTACCCCCCCGAGTTACAATCAGCCCCAGCATTTT. It yields the protein CASTPPSYNQPQHF.

This chain connects TRBV30 to TRBJ1-5; 9 bases line up with TRBD1. The CDR3 is made up of 16 amino acids. Germline V gene sequence: CDR1 GTSNPN, CDR2 SVGIG (reference sequence). Trimming at V came to 2 bases and at J to 6 bases, leaving 11 bases not matched to a gene. The CDR3 loop is CAWSRRRGDRAQPQHF. CDR3 bases: TGTGCCTGGAGTCGGAGGAGGGGGGACAGGGCTCAGCCCCAGCATTTT.

This clone was counted between two and nine times. J is TRBJ1-1 and V is TRBV11-2, with 7 nucleotides matching TRBD1. After removal of 1 base from V and 2 bases from J, the junction contained 7 bases not matched to a gene. The germline CDR1 and CDR2 sequences are SGHAT and FQNNGV. The CDR3 loop spans 16 amino acids. CDR3 in DNA: TGTGCCAGCAGCTTAGCACGCGGACAGGCAAACACTGAAGCTTTCTTT. It is translated as CASSLARGQANTEAFF.

DNA of the CDR3: TGTGCCAGCAGTTTATCGCCAGGGGGCTACGAGCAGTACTTC. The encoded protein is CASSLSPGGYEQYF. This chain uses TRBV27 with TRBJ2-7; 7 bases agree with TRBD1. J gave up 3 bases and V 0 bases, and 2 bases lay outside the gene matches. This CDR3 is 14 amino acids long. The germline gives CDR1 MNHEY, CDR2 SMNVEV (reference sequence).

The chain carries TRBV1 and TRBJ1-3; the table calls TRBD1, which could not be checked here. TRBV1 is described as a pseudogene. The CDR3 has 19 amino acids. The CDR3: CTSSQERPGQADSGNTIYF. The CDR3 coding sequence is TGCACCAGCAGCCAAGAACGTCCCGGACAGGCCGACTCTGGAAACACCATATATTTT.

This clone was observed once. The chain has TRBV27 and TRBJ2-2; D might be TRBD1 (6 bases). V dropped 4 bases and J dropped 1 base, with 7 bases sitting between them. Germline assignment: CDR1 MNHEY and CDR2 SMNVEV (reference sequence). This CDR3 is built from 14 residues. CDR3 in amino acids: CASSSTGNTGELFF. The CDR3 nucleotides read TGTGCCAGCAGTTCGACAGGGAACACCGGGGAGCTGTTTTTT.

This clone was seen only a few times. One end of the junction fails to match germline, which may point to a read error. This chain uses TRBV10-2 with TRBJ1-5; TRBD1 is a possible D gene (6 bases). In germline, CDR1 is WSHSY, CDR2 SAAADI. The CDR3 is made up of 14 amino acids. In DNA form, the CDR3 reads TGCGCCAGCAGCGAGTATGACAGGTATCAGCCCCAGCATTTT. Amino acid sequence: CASSEYDRYQPQHF.

The V gene is TRBV6-5, the J gene TRBJ1-1; D unclear. Trimming left V 2 bases short and J 10 bases short, with 17 bases between. Germline CDR1 and CDR2: MNHEY and SVGAGI. This CDR3 region has 14 residues. In DNA, the CDR3 is TGTGCCAGCAGTTACGGGTTAAGAAGTCTAGTAGCTTTCTTT. Encoded protein: CASSYGLRSLVAFF.

The J gene is TRBJ1-1, the V gene TRBV5-1; 9 nucleotides match TRBD1. Germline values: CDR1 SGHRS, CDR2 YFSETQ. The V gene end was trimmed by 4 bases and the J gene end by 9 bases; junction bases not matched to a gene: 7. This CDR3 region has 13 residues. The CDR3 sequence is CASSTGQGCQAFF. The DNA for the CDR3 is TGCGCCAGCAGCACGGGACAGGGCTGCCAAGCTTTCTTT.

The CDR3, as DNA: TGCGCCAGCAGCCACCCGTTCAGGGGGCTAAATAATTCACCCCTCCACTTT. It specifies CASSHPFRGLNNSPLHF. The genes are TRBV4-1 and TRBJ1-6, with TRBD1 matching over 8 bases. After removal of 3 bases from V and 5 bases from J, the junction contained 9 bases not matched to a gene. The CDR3 runs to 17 residues. From germline, CDR1 is MGHRA and CDR2 YSYEKL.

This clone was counted a single time. The J gene is TRBJ2-1, the V gene TRBV7-2, with D tentatively TRBD2 (6 bases). Germline loops: CDR1 SGHTA, CDR2 FQGNSA. With 8 bases removed from V and 0 bases from J, the gap between germline ends came to 14 bases. The CDR3 covers 15 residues. CDR3 region: CASSAGTRSYNEQFF. The CDR3 DNA reads as TGTGCCAGCTCCGCCGGGACTCGCTCCTACAATGAGCAGTTCTTC.

Points on this clone: Germline is not matched at one junction end, which may reflect a read error. This sequence joins TRBV7-2 and TRBJ2-7; the match to TRBD1 covers 8 bases. Germline CDR1 reads SGHTA; CDR2 reads FQGNSA. This CDR3 is 12 amino acids long. The CDR3 DNA follows: TGTGTCAGCAGCTGGACAGGGAACGAGCAGTACTTC. Its translation is CVSSWTGNEQYF.

This clone was counted only a few times. The gene calls are TRBV28 and TRBJ2-3, with TRBD1 identical over 7 bases. CDR3 size: 16 residues. After removal of 7 bases from V and 2 bases from J, the junction contained 12 bases not matched to a gene. Germline V gene sequence: CDR1 MDHEN, CDR2 SYDVKM. The CDR3 loop is CASTSLRDSVTDTQYF. CDR3 nucleotide sequence: TGTGCCAGCACCTCACTTAGGGACAGCGTCACAGATACGCAGTATTTT.

This chain uses TRBV6-6 with TRBJ2-7, with D maybe TRBD1 (5 bases). From germline, CDR1 is MNHNY and CDR2 SVGAGI (reference sequence). V gave up 5 bases and J gave up 9 bases, with 17 bases separating them. The CDR3 totals 13 residues. For the CDR3, the DNA is TGTGCCAGCAGTCAGGGATTACCCGCCTCGCAGTACTTC. Encoded protein: CASSQGLPASQYF.